The sequence of this T cell receptor (beta chain) was determined in a study of somatic mutations in cytotoxic T cells in rheumatoid arthritis. Overall study context: The researchers flow-sorted some T-cell populations stained with V beta antibodies and got nearly 100% purity, and these included V beta1+ cells sequenced for TCRB. The study's findings and limits: No correction for multiple comparisons was applied to the slight TRBV07 underrepresentation in rheumatoid arthritis patients. Nobody had found out which antigens the expanded CD8+ clones targeted.

Flow cytometry served to check the purity of CD4+ and CD8+ cells, which were isolated by positive magnetic bead selection. Details on this clone: Its antigen is not identified.

V lost 8 bases and J lost 4; bases outside the gene matches: 7. This CDR3 has 12 amino acids. Germline-derived CDR1 and CDR2 are SQVTM and ANQGSEA. Libraries were prepared by immunoSEQ multiplex PCR; TCRdb keeps only in-frame clonotypes and omits some of them. The sample records roughly 25,000 clones, roughly 70% being singletons. Input material: CD8+ T cells sorted from blood. The chain is built from TRBV29-1 and TRBJ2-7, with TRBD2 identical over 8 bases. This receptor was obtained from a woman between 18 and 29 years old in good health. The CDR3 spells CSTPGGKYEQYV. Written as DNA, the CDR3 is TGCAGCACACCGGGGGGGAAGTACGAGCAGTACGTC.